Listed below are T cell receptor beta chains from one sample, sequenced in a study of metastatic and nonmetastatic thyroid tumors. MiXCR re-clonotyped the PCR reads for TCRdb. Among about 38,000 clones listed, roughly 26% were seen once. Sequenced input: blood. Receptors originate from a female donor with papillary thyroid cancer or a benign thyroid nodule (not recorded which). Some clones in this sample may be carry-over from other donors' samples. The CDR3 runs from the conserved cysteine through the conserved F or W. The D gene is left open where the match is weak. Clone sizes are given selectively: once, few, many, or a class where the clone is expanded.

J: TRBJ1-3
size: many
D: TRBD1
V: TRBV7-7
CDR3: CASSPGQGGGTIYF
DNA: TGTGCTAGCAGCCCAGGACAGGGTGGAGGCACCATATATTTT

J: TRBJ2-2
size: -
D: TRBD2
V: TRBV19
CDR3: CASSIGGLAVGPFAAGELFF
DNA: TGTGCCAGTAGTATCGGCGGACTAGCGGTGGGCCCTTTCGCCGCCGGGGAGCTGTTTTTT

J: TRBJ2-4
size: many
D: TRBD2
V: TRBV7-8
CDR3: CASSSSGSASLAKNIQYF
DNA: TGTGCCAGCAGCTCGAGCGGGAGCGCCTCTTTAGCCAAAAACATTCAGTACTTC

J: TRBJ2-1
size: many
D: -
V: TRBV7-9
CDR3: CASSWNRDHSYNEQFF
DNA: TGTGCCAGCAGCTGGAACAGGGACCACTCCTACAATGAGCAGTTCTTC

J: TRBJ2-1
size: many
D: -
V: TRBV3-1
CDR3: CASSQLGAENEQFF
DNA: TGTGCCAGCAGCCAATTGGGGGCCGAAAATGAGCAGTTCTTC

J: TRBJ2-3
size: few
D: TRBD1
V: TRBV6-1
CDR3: CASATGGSTDTQYF
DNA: TGTGCCAGCGCGACAGGGGGCAGCACAGATACGCAGTATTTT

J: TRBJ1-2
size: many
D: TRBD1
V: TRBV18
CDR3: CASSLTGLDGYTF
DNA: TGTGCCAGCTCACTGACAGGGTTGGATGGCTACACCTTC

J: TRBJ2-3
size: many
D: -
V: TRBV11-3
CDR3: CASSMSTGGGTDTQYF
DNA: TGTGCCAGCAGCATGTCAACAGGGGGGGGGACAGATACGCAGTATTTT

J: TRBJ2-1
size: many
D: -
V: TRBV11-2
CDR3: CASATGLYNEQFF
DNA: TGTGCCAGCGCCACAGGGTTATACAATGAGCAGTTCTTC

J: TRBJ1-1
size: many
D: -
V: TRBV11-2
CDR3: CASSPAANTEAFF
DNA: TGTGCCAGCAGCCCCGCGGCAAACACTGAAGCTTTCTTT